Listed below are T cell receptor beta chains from one sample, sequenced in a study of cytomegalovirus exposure and HLA in healthy donors. Sequenced by immunoSEQ multiplex PCR; TCRdb stores in-frame clones only, minus some. The data show 100,000 to 150,000 clones, 80% to 90% seen once. Sequencing used PBMCs. The receptors originated from a woman aged 18-29 years in good health and CMV-seropositive. The CDR3 runs from the conserved cysteine through the conserved F or W. The D gene is left open where the match is weak. Clone size is stated in some rows and not others, as once, few, many or a class when expanded.

d_call	j_call	clone_size	v_call	cdr3_aa	cdr3_nt
NA	TRBJ2-5	NA	TRBV12-5	CARAPGKRIEGETQYF	TGTGCTAGGGCACCAGGGAAAAGGATAGAAGGAGAGACCCAGTACTTC
NA	TRBJ1-1	NA	TRBV19	CASSIVGGTEAFF	TGTGCCAGTAGTATTGTCGGAGGGACTGAAGCTTTCTTT
NA	TRBJ2-4	NA	TRBV2	CASSEQAIQYF	TGTGCCAGCAGTGAGCAGGCCATTCAGTACTTC
TRBD2	TRBJ2-1	NA	TRBV10-3	CAISTVAGENNEQFF	TGTGCCATCAGTACGGTAGCGGGGGAAAACAATGAGCAGTTCTTC
TRBD2	TRBJ2-3	NA	TRBV6-4	CASSEGGSTDTQYF	TGTGCCAGCAGTGAGGGGGGGAGCACAGATACGCAGTATTTT
TRBD1	TRBJ1-2	NA	TRBV5-4	CASSLDREHGYTF	TGTGCCAGCAGCCTCGACAGGGAACATGGCTACACCTTC
TRBD1	TRBJ1-5	NA	TRBV4-1	CASSQTGEGSNQPQHF	TGCGCCAGCAGCCAAACAGGGGAAGGAAGCAATCAGCCCCAGCATTTT
NA	TRBJ2-5	NA	TRBV2	CASSFQQGIQETQYF	TGTGCCAGCAGTTTCCAACAGGGAATCCAAGAGACCCAGTACTTC
NA	TRBJ1-6	NA	TRBV30	CAWSSSGTTARSSYNSPLHF	TGTGCCTGGAGTTCATCCGGGACAACCGCCAGGAGCTCCTATAATTCACCCCTCCACTTT
TRBD1	TRBJ2-2	once	TRBV19	CASRNRGLNTGELFF	TGTGCCAGTAGGAACAGGGGGTTGAACACCGGGGAGCTGTTTTTT
TRBD2	TRBJ2-5	NA	TRBV5-3	CARSFSGGDLQETQYF	TGTGCCAGAAGCTTTAGCGGGGGGGACCTTCAAGAGACCCAGTACTTC
NA	TRBJ2-6	once	TRBV21-1	CASSRRDRGQAGANVLTF	TGTGCCAGCAGCAGGCGGGACAGGGGGCAGGCTGGGGCCAACGTCCTGACTTTC
NA	TRBJ2-3	NA	TRBV28	CASSWGGTDTQYF	TGTGCCAGCAGTTGGGGGGGCACAGATACGCAGTATTTT
NA	TRBJ2-3	NA	TRBV5-1	CASRNGGASTDTQYF	TGCGCCAGCAGGAATGGGGGGGCGAGCACAGATACGCAGTATTTT